These T cell receptor beta chains were read from a single sample in a study of cytomegalovirus exposure and HLA in healthy donors. Measured with immunoSEQ multiplex PCR; TCRdb has only the in-frame clones, and not every one. Of approximately 150,000 clones listed, about 71% are singletons. Specimen: PBMCs. The source of these receptors is a woman aged 40-49 years in good health and CMV-seropositive. Each CDR3 is given with its conserved first and last residue. The D gene is left open where the match is weak. A clone size is listed for some rows: how often the clone was seen (once, few, many), or a class if it is expanded.

v_gene	j_gene	d_gene	abundance	CDR3nt	CDR3aa
TRBV19	TRBJ1-4	TRBD1	-	TGTGCCAGTAGTCCCCTTGCAGGGGGTAATGAAAAACTGTTTTTT	CASSPLAGGNEKLFF
TRBV6-1	TRBJ2-7	TRBD1	-	TGTGCCAGCGCACCCGGGACAGGGGGGAGAGTTTCCGAGTTC	CASAPGTGGRVSEF
TRBV28	TRBJ2-1	TRBD2	-	TGTGCCAGCAGTTACTCCGGGACTAGCAGAGAAAATGAGCAGTTCTTC	CASSYSGTSRENEQFF
TRBV7-9	TRBJ1-1	TRBD1	-	TGTGCCAGCAGCCCCGGACAGGGAAGGTACACTGAAGCTTTCTTT	CASSPGQGRYTEAFF
TRBV5-6	TRBJ2-2	-	-	TGTGCCAGCAGCCAATGGGTAGCGTCTAACACCGGGGAGCTGTTTTTT	CASSQWVASNTGELFF
TRBV6-5	TRBJ2-7	TRBD1	-	TGTGCCAGCAGCCCCAACCGGGACAGGGGCTACGAGCAGTACTTC	CASSPNRDRGYEQYF
TRBV18	TRBJ2-2	-	-	TGTGCCAGCTCACCACCGACAGGAATCACCGGGGAGCTGTTTTTT	CASSPPTGITGELFF
TRBV28	TRBJ1-2	-	few	TGTGCCAGCTCCACAGGGAACTATGGCTACACCTTC	CASSTGNYGYTF
TRBV18	TRBJ2-1	TRBD1	-	TGTGCCAGCTCACCGCCGGGACAGGGGAGACATGAGCAGTTCTTC	CASSPPGQGRHEQFF
TRBV6-1	TRBJ2-7	TRBD1	-	TGTGCCAGCAGTAACGACTACAGGGGGCGGTACGAGCAGTACTTC	CASSNDYRGRYEQYF
TRBV12-5	TRBJ2-3	-	-	TGTGCTAGTGGTCCACAATTAGATACGCAGTATTTT	CASGPQLDTQYF
TRBV7-8	TRBJ2-5	TRBD2	-	TGTGCCAGCATGCCAGCGGGAGGGGGAGAGACCCAGTACTTC	CASMPAGGGETQYF
TRBV7-7	TRBJ2-2	TRBD2	-	TGTGCTAGCAGCCCCTTTGGGACTAGCCATCCCCGTAACACCGGGGAGCTGTTTTTT	CASSPFGTSHPRNTGELFF
TRBV28	TRBJ2-7	-	few	TGTGCCAGCATATCAGGGATGTCGAACTACGAGCAGTACTTC	CASISGMSNYEQYF
TRBV7-8	TRBJ2-1	-	-	TGTGCCAGCAGCCTGGGGACTCTGAATGAGCAGTTCTTC	CASSLGTLNEQFF
TRBV18	TRBJ1-2	-	-	TGTGCCAGCTCACCTGCAGCAGGGAATGGCTACACCTTC	CASSPAAGNGYTF
TRBV11-3	TRBJ2-1	TRBD2	few	TGTGCCAGCAGCCGGACTAGCGGGAGTTACAATGAGCAGTTCTTC	CASSRTSGSYNEQFF
TRBV19	TRBJ2-1	-	-	TGTGCCAGTAGTATAAGTGGGAGTGGCTACAATGAGCAGTTCTTC	CASSISGSGYNEQFF
TRBV27	TRBJ1-2	-	-	TGTGCCAGCAGTTTAGCACGTGGACAGACCGTGGGCTACACCTTC	CASSLARGQTVGYTF
TRBV5-1	TRBJ2-3	TRBD2	once	TGCGCCAGCAGCGCCCGGACTAGCGGGAGAGTCACAGATACGCAGTATTTT	CASSARTSGRVTDTQYF
TRBV6-1	TRBJ2-1	TRBD1	-	TGTGCCAGCAGCCTAGGGGGACAGGGAAAAGGGAACCCGTTCTTC	CASSLGGQGKGNPFF
TRBV28	TRBJ2-7	-	few	TGTGCCACGTACAAGGCAGGGCCCTACGAGCAGTACTTC	CATYKAGPYEQYF
TRBV20-1	TRBJ1-4	-	-	TGCAGTGCCAGCGACGAAAAACTGTTTTTT	CSASDEKLFF
TRBV19	TRBJ2-7	-	-	TGTGCCAACGGCTGGAGCTCCTACGAGCAGTACTTC	CANGWSSYEQYF
TRBV6-1	TRBJ1-1	-	-	TGTGCCAGCAGCCGGGGGTCGCCGGTGAACACTGAAGCTTTCTTT	CASSRGSPVNTEAFF
TRBV2	TRBJ2-3	TRBD2	-	TGTGCCAGCAGTGAAGGGTCTAGCGGGGGGGAACGGAATACGCAGTATTTT	CASSEGSSGGERNTQYF